The 21 T cell receptor beta chains below come from one sample, sequenced in a study of CD8 T cells in Susac syndrome. Reverse transcription of about 0.5 to 1 ug RNA used random hexamers. Each CDR3 protein gets one entry after TCRdb re-called the immunoSEQ multiplex PCR reads with MiXCR. The top ten clones hold 0.13% to 0.15% of a sample with 90,000 to 150,000 distinct CDR3 sequences, 92% of them seen once. The specimen was CD4+ T cells from PBMCs. The receptors come from a human donor in good health.

The rearrangement uses TRBV9 and TRBJ2-3; TRBD1 agrees at 9 bases. The trim removed 4 bases at V and 4 bases at J, leaving 4 bases unmatched. Germline V gene data show CDR1 as SGDLS and CDR2 as YYNGEE. This CDR3 contains 14 residues. As DNA, the CDR3 is TGTGCCAGCAGCACCTGGACAGGGGCAGATACGCAGTATTTT. This sequence encodes CASSTWTGADTQYF.

CDR3 sequence reads: CASSFRGTSGTGEQYF. CDR3 sequence (DNA): TGTGCCAGCAGCTTTAGGGGGACTAGCGGGACGGGTGAGCAGTACTTC. The chain links TRBV7-6 to TRBJ2-7, with TRBD2 matching 13 bases. Germline V lookup: CDR1 SGHVS, CDR2 FNYEAQ. J gave up 7 bases and V 3 bases, and 9 bases lay outside the gene matches. CDR3 size: 16 residues.

This chain links TRBV7-2 with TRBJ1-1, with D hard to call. CDR1 SGHTA and CDR2 FQGNSA come from the germline V gene. V lost 1 base, J lost 8 bases, and 11 bases lay in between. The CDR3 extends over 13 amino acids. CDR3: CASSLGIRVEAFF. The CDR3 nucleotides read TGTGCCAGCAGCTTAGGGATACGGGTCGAAGCTTTCTTT.

The chain recombines TRBV7-6 with TRBJ2-1; 14 bases map to TRBD2. This CDR3 has 20 residues. Germline V gene sequence: CDR1 SGHVS, CDR2 FNYEAQ. Unmatched junction bases numbered 12, after V lost 5 bases and J lost 0 bases. CDR3: CASSGHPGLAGEYSYNEQFF. DNA of the CDR3: TGTGCCAGCAGCGGTCACCCGGGACTAGCGGGAGAGTACTCCTACAATGAGCAGTTCTTC.

The chain has TRBV4-3 and TRBJ2-7, with D possibly TRBD1 on 6 matching bases. With 1 base removed from V and 7 bases from J, the gap between germline ends came to 14 bases. The CDR3 totals 14 residues. Germline-derived CDR1 and CDR2 are LGHNA and YSLEER. CDR3 DNA sequence: TGCGCCAGCAGCCAAGTGCAGGGGCGAAGGGAGCAGTACTTC. This sequence encodes CASSQVQGRREQYF.

This chain joins TRBV13 and TRBJ2-7, with 14 bases identical to TRBD2. There are 16 residues in the CDR3. Germline lookup yields CDR1 PRHDT and CDR2 FYEKMQ (reference sequence). Trimming took 0 bases from V and 3 from J; bases not matched to a gene: 1. The CDR3 sequence is CASSLGGLAGDYEQYF. In DNA, the CDR3 is TGTGCCAGCAGCTTAGGGGGACTAGCGGGGGACTACGAGCAGTACTTC.

This sequence joins TRBV19 and TRBJ1-5; TRBD1 is a possible D gene (6 bases). Trimming removed 6 bases at V and 6 bases at J, with 15 bases between. Germline V gene lookup returns CDR1 LNHDA and CDR2 SQIVND (reference sequence). This CDR3 is 14 amino acids long. The CDR3, as DNA: TGTGCCAGTAGCAAACAGGGCGTTAGTCAGCCCCAGCATTTT. Translation: CASSKQGVSQPQHF. The variable domain in full, with the rest retrieved from reference TRBV19 and TRBJ1-5, is DGGITQSPKYLFRKEGQNVTLSCEQNLNHDAMYWYRQDPGQGLRLIYYSQIVNDFQKGDIAEGYSVSREKKESFPLTVTSAQKNPTAFYLCASSKQGVSQPQHFGDGTRLSIL.

The rearrangement uses TRBV3-1 and TRBJ2-6; unclear D gene. This CDR3 comprises 15 residues. V was clipped by 0 bases and J by 2 bases, with 5 bases between them. The germline V gene encodes CDR1 LGHDT and CDR2 YNNKEL (reference sequence). As DNA, the CDR3 is TGTGCCAGCAGCCAAGACGTACCTGGGGCCAACGTCCTGACTTTC. It encodes CASSQDVPGANVLTF.

V is TRBV6-5 and J is TRBJ2-1; D possibly corresponds to TRBD1 (6 bases). The CDR3 sequence is 16 residues long. Trimming took 2 bases from V and 0 from J, leaving 11 bases between them. Germline lookup yields CDR1 MNHEY and CDR2 SVGAGI. DNA for the CDR3: TGTGCCAGCAGTTACATGGGGGCTCGCTCCTACAATGAGCAGTTCTTC. Its protein is CASSYMGARSYNEQFF.

This chain joins TRBV6-5 and TRBJ1-6; no definite D call. V lost 7 bases and J 0 bases, leaving 10 bases between the germline ends. The CDR3 consists of 15 residues. From germline, CDR1 is MNHEY and CDR2 SVGAGI. This CDR3 is CASTGTGSYNSPLHF. The CDR3 DNA sequence: TGTGCCAGCACCGGAACGGGCTCCTATAATTCACCCCTCCACTTT.

This sequence joins TRBV6-5 and TRBJ1-3; a weak D match, TRBD1 (6 bases). The germline V gene encodes CDR1 MNHEY and CDR2 SVGAGI. CDR3 length equals 15 residues. Trimming took 7 bases from V and 2 from J, leaving 15 bases between them. The CDR3 coding sequence is TGTGCCAGCACTAGTGGGGGCAACGCTGGAAACACCATATATTTT. It codes for CASTSGGNAGNTIYF.

The V and J genes are TRBV12-3 or TRBV12-4 and TRBJ2-4; 7 bases match TRBD2. The CDR3 has 14 amino acids. V gave up 3 bases and J gave up 8 bases; unmatched junction bases: 7. In nucleotides, the CDR3 is TGTGCCAGCAGTTTTGCCGGGAGGACGGACATTCAGTACTTC. This gives the protein CASSFAGRTDIQYF.

The chain combines TRBV18 with TRBJ2-1; no firm D call. Per germline, CDR1 KGHSH and CDR2 LQKENI. The germline V and J ends were trimmed by 3 bases and 8 bases, with 8 bases remaining between them. CDR3 length: 12 amino acids. DNA for the CDR3: TGTGCCAGCTCACCTCAGAGCGATGAGCAGTTCTTC. It is translated as CASSPQSDEQFF.

This clonotype turned up a few times. The V and J genes are TRBV6-5 and TRBJ1-3; D uncertain. V dropped 2 bases and J dropped 0 bases, with 11 bases sitting between them. The CDR3 length is 16 residues. Germline CDR1 reads MNHEY; CDR2 reads SVGAGI. CDR3 sequence reads: CASSYRDGYSGNTIYF. The CDR3 DNA is TGTGCCAGCAGTTACCGCGACGGTTACTCTGGAAACACCATATATTTT.

The CDR3 reads CASSLAWDRGNTEAFF. The CDR3 nucleotides are TGCGCCAGCAGCTTGGCCTGGGACAGGGGAAACACTGAAGCTTTCTTT. The chain joins TRBV5-1 to TRBJ1-1, with TRBD1 matching over 10 bases. Germline V gene lookup returns CDR1 SGHRS and CDR2 YFSETQ. The CDR3 consists of 16 residues. With 0 bases clipped from V and 2 bases from J, the junction kept 4 bases outside the gene matches.

The chain has TRBV5-1 and TRBJ2-1, with 7 nucleotides matching TRBD2. Trimming took 5 bases from V and 8 from J; bases not matched to a gene: 7. CDR3 size: 13 residues. Germline V gene lookup returns CDR1 SGHRS and CDR2 YFSETQ. The CDR3 nucleotides are TGCGCCAGCAGTAGCGGGCCCAGGGATGAGCAGTTCTTC. It codes for CASSSGPRDEQFF.

The rearrangement links TRBV29-1 to TRBJ2-5; 7 bases are shared with TRBD1. The germline gives CDR1 SQVTM, CDR2 ANQGSEA. The CDR3 sequence is 14 residues long. Trimming at V came to 6 bases and at J to 5 bases, leaving 12 bases not matched to a gene. This CDR3 reads CSVDTGVPGETQYF. In DNA, the CDR3 is TGCAGCGTAGATACAGGGGTCCCTGGGGAGACCCAGTACTTC.

V usage is TRBV19 and J usage is TRBJ2-1, with 13 bases lining up with TRBD2. The CDR3 runs to 15 residues. CDR1 and CDR2 from the germline V gene are LNHDA and SQIVND (reference sequence). V was pared by 5 bases and J by 6 bases, with 4 bases of the junction left unmatched. The CDR3 protein is CASSLTSGRANEQFF. The DNA for the CDR3 is TGTGCCAGTAGTCTCACTAGCGGGAGGGCCAATGAGCAGTTCTTC.

The chain has TRBV3-1 and TRBJ1-5, with a possible D match to TRBD1 (6 bases). V shed 6 bases and J shed 2 bases, with 11 bases lying between them. This CDR3 region has 14 residues. CDR1 and CDR2 from the germline V gene are LGHDT and YNNKEL (reference sequence). This chain's CDR3 is CASSPGQRNQPQHF. DNA for the CDR3: TGTGCCAGCAGTCCCGGACAGCGCAATCAGCCCCAGCATTTT.

The chain recombines TRBV3-1 with TRBJ1-1; 7 positions agree with TRBD1. With 4 bases clipped from V and 11 bases from J, the junction kept 10 bases outside the gene matches. This CDR3 comprises 13 residues. The germline CDR1 and CDR2 sequences are LGHDT and YNNKEL (reference sequence). CDR3 DNA: TGTGCCAGCAGCCCCAGGACAGGCGGACGGGCTTTCTTT. This codes for CASSPRTGGRAFF.

The V and J genes are TRBV6-2 or TRBV6-3 and TRBJ1-1, with a possible D match to TRBD1 (6 bases). V gave up 6 bases and J gave up 5 bases, with 13 bases separating them. The CDR3 has 13 residues. Looked up from germline, CDR1 is MNHEY and CDR2 is SVGEGT. The CDR3 loop reads CASRIDRRTEAFF. The CDR3 nucleotides are TGTGCCAGCAGAATAGACAGGAGGACTGAAGCTTTCTTT.